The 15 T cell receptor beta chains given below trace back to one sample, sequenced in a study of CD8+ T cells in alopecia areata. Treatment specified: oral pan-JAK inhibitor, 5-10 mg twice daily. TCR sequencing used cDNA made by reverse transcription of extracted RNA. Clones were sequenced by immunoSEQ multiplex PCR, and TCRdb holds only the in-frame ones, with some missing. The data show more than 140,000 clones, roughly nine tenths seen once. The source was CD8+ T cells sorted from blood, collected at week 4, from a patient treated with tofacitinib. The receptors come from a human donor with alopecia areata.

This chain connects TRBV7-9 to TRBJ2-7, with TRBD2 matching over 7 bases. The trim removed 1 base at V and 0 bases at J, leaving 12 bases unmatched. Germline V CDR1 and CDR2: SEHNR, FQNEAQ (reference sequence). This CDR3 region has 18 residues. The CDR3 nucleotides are TGTGCCAGCAGCTTAGGGGCTTCTAGCGGCCCAGTCTCCTACGAGCAGTACTTC. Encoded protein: CASSLGASSGPVSYEQYF.

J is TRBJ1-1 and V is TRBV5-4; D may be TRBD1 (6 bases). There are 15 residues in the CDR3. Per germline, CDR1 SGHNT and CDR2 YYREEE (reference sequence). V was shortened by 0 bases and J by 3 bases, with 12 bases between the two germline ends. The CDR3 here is CASSLGFGGDTEAFF. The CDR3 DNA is TGTGCCAGCAGCTTGGGGTTTGGGGGCGACACTGAAGCTTTCTTT.

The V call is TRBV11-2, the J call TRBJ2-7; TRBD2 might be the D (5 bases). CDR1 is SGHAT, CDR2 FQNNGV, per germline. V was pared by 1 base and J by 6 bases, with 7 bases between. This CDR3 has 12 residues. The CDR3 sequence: CASSLGRGEQYF. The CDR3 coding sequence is TGTGCCAGCAGCTTAGGACGGGGCGAGCAGTACTTC.

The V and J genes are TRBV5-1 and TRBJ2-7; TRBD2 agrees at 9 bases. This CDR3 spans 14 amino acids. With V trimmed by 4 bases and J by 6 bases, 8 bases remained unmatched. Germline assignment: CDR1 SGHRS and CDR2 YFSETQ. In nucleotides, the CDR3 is TGCGCCAGCAGCCTTAGCGGGAGAGGGAGCGAGCAGTACTTC. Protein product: CASSLSGRGSEQYF.

This CDR3 reads CASSSRLAWETQYF. The CDR3 DNA follows: TGTGCCAGCAGTTCACGACTAGCCTGGGAGACCCAGTACTTC. This rearrangement joins TRBV2 to TRBJ2-5; 7 bases are shared with TRBD2. V shed 5 bases, J shed 5 bases, and the junction held 8 bases outside the gene matches. The CDR3 loop spans 14 amino acids. The germline V gene has CDR1 SNHLY and CDR2 FYNNEI.

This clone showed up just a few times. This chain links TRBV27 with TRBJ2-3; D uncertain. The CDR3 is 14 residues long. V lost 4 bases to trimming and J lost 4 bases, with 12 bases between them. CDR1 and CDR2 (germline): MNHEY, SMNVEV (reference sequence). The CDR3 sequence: CASSSSSLADTQYF. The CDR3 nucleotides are TGTGCCAGCAGTTCCTCCTCGTTGGCAGATACGCAGTATTTT.

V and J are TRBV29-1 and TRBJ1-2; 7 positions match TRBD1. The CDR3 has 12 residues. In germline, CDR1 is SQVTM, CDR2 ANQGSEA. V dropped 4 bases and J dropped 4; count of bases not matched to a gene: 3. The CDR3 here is CSVAGDSYGYTF. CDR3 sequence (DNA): TGCAGCGTTGCCGGGGACAGCTATGGCTACACCTTC.

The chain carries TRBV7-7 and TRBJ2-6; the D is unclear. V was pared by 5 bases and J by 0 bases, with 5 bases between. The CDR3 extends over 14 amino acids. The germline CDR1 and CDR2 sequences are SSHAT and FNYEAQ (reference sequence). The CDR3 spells CASSVYSGANVLTF. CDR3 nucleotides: TGTGCCAGCAGCGTTTACTCTGGGGCCAACGTCCTGACTTTC.

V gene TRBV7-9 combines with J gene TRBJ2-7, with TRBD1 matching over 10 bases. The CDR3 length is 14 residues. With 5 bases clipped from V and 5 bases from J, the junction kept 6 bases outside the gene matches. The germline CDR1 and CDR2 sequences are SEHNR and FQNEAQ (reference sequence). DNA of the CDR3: TGTGCCAGCAGCGAAGACAGGGGGCTGGACGAGCAGTACTTC. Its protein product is CASSEDRGLDEQYF.

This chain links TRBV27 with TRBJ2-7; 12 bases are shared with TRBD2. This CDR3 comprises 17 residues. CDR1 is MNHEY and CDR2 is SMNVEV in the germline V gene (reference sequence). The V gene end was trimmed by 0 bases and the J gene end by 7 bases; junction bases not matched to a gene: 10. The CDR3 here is CASSLSDLAGGPREQYF. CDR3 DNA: TGTGCCAGCAGTTTATCGGACCTAGCGGGAGGGCCGAGGGAGCAGTACTTC.

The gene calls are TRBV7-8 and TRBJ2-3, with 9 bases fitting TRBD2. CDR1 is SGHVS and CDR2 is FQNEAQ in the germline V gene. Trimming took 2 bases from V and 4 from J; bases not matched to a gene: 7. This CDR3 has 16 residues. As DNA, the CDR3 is TGTGCCAGCAGCTTACACCCTAGACTAGCGGCAGATACGCAGTATTTT. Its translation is CASSLHPRLAADTQYF.

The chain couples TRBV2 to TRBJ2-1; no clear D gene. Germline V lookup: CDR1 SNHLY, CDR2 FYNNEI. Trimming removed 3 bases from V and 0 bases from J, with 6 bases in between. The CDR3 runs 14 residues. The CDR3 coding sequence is TGTGCCAGCAGTGACGAGAGCTCCTACAATGAGCAGTTCTTC. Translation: CASSDESSYNEQFF.

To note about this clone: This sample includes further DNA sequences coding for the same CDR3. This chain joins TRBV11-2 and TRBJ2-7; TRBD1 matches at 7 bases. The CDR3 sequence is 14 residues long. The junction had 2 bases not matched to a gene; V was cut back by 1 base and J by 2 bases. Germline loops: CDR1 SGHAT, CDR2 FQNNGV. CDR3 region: CASSLGQGPYEQYF. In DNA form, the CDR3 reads TGTGCCAGCAGCTTAGGACAGGGACCCTACGAGCAGTACTTC.

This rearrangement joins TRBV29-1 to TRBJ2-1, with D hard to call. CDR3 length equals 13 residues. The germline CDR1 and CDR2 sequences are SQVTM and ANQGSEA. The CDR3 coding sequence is TGCAGGGGTTCGTTAAGCTCCTACAATGAGCAGTTCTTC. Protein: CRGSLSSYNEQFF.

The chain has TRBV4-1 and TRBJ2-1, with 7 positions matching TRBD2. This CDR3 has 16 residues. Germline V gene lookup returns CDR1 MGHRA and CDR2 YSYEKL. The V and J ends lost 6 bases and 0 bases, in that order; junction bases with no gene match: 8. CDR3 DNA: TGCGCCAGCAGTACCTTGTGGGAGGGCTCCTACAATGAGCAGTTCTTC. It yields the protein CASSTLWEGSYNEQFF.